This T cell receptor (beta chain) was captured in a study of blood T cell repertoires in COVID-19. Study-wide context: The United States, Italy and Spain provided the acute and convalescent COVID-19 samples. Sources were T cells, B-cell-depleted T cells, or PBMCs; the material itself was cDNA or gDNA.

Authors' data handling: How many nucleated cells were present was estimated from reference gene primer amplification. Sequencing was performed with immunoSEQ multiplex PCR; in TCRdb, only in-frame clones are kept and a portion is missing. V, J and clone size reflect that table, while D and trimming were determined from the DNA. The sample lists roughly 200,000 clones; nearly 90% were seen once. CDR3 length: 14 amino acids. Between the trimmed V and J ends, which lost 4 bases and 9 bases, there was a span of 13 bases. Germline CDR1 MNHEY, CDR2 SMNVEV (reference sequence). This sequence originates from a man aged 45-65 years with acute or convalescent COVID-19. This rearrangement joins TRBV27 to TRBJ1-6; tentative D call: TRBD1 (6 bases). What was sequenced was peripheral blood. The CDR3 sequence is CASSWARGFSPLHF. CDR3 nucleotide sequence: TGTGCCAGCAGTTGGGCCAGGGGTTTTTCACCCCTCCACTTT.